Presented here are 27 T cell receptor beta chains from one specimen sequenced in a study of breast tumors, draining lymph nodes, adjacent tissues. Samples came from axillary lymph nodes draining the breast cancer. TCRdb redid the calling of the multiplex PCR reads with MiXCR, one entry per CDR3 protein. The sample includes under 300,000 distinct CDR3 sequences, 30% to 35% of them seen just once. The sequenced material came from axillary lymph node tissue. All receptors come from a female donor with breast cancer. Some clones in this sample may be carry-over from other donors' samples.

This clonotype was counted between two and nine times. The CDR3 loop is CASSGWTGRGAGTEAFF. Here the CDR3 DNA reads TGTGCCAGCAGTGGATGGACAGGGAGGGGGGCTGGCACTGAAGCTTTCTTT. The chain employs TRBV25-1 and TRBJ1-1, with TRBD1 matching 8 bases. In germline, CDR1 is MGHDK, CDR2 SYGVNS. With V trimmed by 4 bases and J by 4 bases, 14 bases remained unmatched. The CDR3 loop spans 17 amino acids. Full variable domain (remainder filled in from reference TRBV25-1 and TRBJ1-1): EADIYQTPRYLVIGTGKKITLECSQTMGHDKMYWYQQDPGMELHLIHYSYGVNSTEKGDLSSESTVSRIRTEHFPLTLESARPSHTSQYLCASSGWTGRGAGTEAFFGQGTRLTVV.

In regard to this clonotype: A much larger clone differs from this one at a single base, so this may be a read error. This chain joins TRBV20-1 and TRBJ1-2, with a tentative D call TRBD1 (6 bases). The CDR3 runs to 12 residues. Looked up from germline, CDR1 is DFQATT and CDR2 is SNEGSKA (reference sequence). DNA for the CDR3: TGCAGTGCTAGAGGCGGGGGCTATGGCTCCACCTTC. Translated: CSARGGGYGSTF.

This clonotype was counted many times. The V gene is TRBV20-1, the J gene TRBJ2-1; D may be TRBD2 (5 bases). Trimming removed 5 bases from V and 8 bases from J, with 22 bases in between. The CDR3 length is 15 residues. Per the germline V gene, CDR1 is DFQATT and CDR2 is SNEGSKA (reference sequence). The DNA for the CDR3 is TGCAGTGCTGGGCCACTAGGTAGAGGTGAGGATGAGCAGTTCTTC. Translating it yields CSAGPLGRGEDEQFF.

This chain joins TRBV10-2 and TRBJ2-1, with 9 bases aligning to TRBD1. This CDR3 has 17 amino acids. J was trimmed by 8 bases and V by 4 bases; bases with no gene match: 15. Germline-derived CDR1 and CDR2 are WSHSY and SAAADI. The CDR3, as DNA: TGCGCCAGCAGTGGAAGGACAGGGGACGTTTTAACCGATGAGCAGTTCTTC. Translating it yields CASSGRTGDVLTDEQFF.

Concerning this clonotype itself: Here the CDR3 omits its conserved ending phenylalanine or tryptophan, so a read error is the likely source. The genes are TRBV2 and TRBJ1-2; 10 nucleotides align to TRBD1. CDR3 length equals 19 residues. V was clipped by 6 bases and J by 4 bases; unmatched bases: 20. Germline values: CDR1 SNHLY, CDR2 FYNNEI. The CDR3 spells CASSRLGKLPGQGSYGYTL. The CDR3 coding sequence is TGTGCCAGCAGCCGATTGGGGAAACTTCCGGGACAGGGGAGCTATGGCTACACCCTC.

Ten or more counts support this clonotype. This chain joins TRBV7-8 and TRBJ2-5, with 8 bases identical to TRBD2. Germline values: CDR1 SGHVS, CDR2 FQNEAQ. The CDR3 runs 16 residues. V dropped 5 bases and J dropped 1; count of bases not matched to a gene: 9. The CDR3 nucleotides read TGTGCCAGCAGCCCCGATCTACGGGGGGGCCAAGAGACCCAGTACTTC. Translating gives CASSPDLRGGQETQYF.

This clonotype was seen repeatedly, ten times or more. This chain links TRBV24-1 with TRBJ2-7; 10 bases agree with TRBD2. The junction had 7 bases not matched to a gene; V was cut back by 4 bases and J by 2 bases. Germline values: CDR1 KGHDR, CDR2 SFDVKD. The CDR3 consists of 16 residues. Written as DNA, the CDR3 is TGTGCCACCAGTGACCCTAGCGGGAGAACCCCCTACGAGCAGTACTTC. Amino acid sequence: CATSDPSGRTPYEQYF.

Details on this clonotype: A read error may explain this, as a much larger clone is one base away. The limits of the CDR3 on the DNA are not certain, so only TCRdb's listed CDR3 is given. The rearrangement links TRBV19 to TRBJ2-6. The CDR3 length equals 17 residues, ends included. Germline V gene data show CDR1 as LNHDA and CDR2 as SQIVND (reference sequence). The CDR3 protein is CASSIELWGAGANVLAF.

This clonotype was counted a few times. The V and J genes are TRBV12-3 or TRBV12-4 and TRBJ2-1, with 12 bases lining up with TRBD2. Trimming cost V 4 bases and J 9 bases; bases outside gene matches: 10. This CDR3 has 16 amino acids. CDR3 sequence: CASSWSSGGVIGEQFF. The CDR3 region has the DNA TGTGCCAGCAGTTGGTCTAGCGGGGGGGTCATAGGTGAGCAGTTCTTC.

CDR3 nucleotide sequence: TGTGCCAGCAGCCTCACCCGGCTAGCGGGAGGGCCCCAGCATTTT. Protein sequence: CASSLTRLAGGPQHF. The chain links TRBV9 to TRBJ1-5; D is unclear. The CDR3 length is 15 residues. CDR1 is SGDLS and CDR2 is YYNGEE in the germline V gene. Trimming pared 4 bases from V and 9 bases from J, leaving 20 bases between.

The chain is built from TRBV2 and TRBJ2-7, with 14 positions matching TRBD2. The germline gives CDR1 SNHLY, CDR2 FYNNEI. V gave up 6 bases and J gave up 6 bases; unmatched junction bases: 10. The CDR3 extends over 16 amino acids. DNA of the CDR3: TGTGCCAGCAGCGAGTCGGGACTAGCGGGAGCGGGCGAGCAGTACTTC. This gives the protein CASSESGLAGAGEQYF.

The J gene is TRBJ1-4, the V gene TRBV6-1; D is unclear. Germline loops: CDR1 MNHNS, CDR2 SASEGT. Trimming stripped 7 bases from V and 7 bases from J, with 16 bases between. The CDR3 runs to 14 residues. CDR3 in amino acids: CASIPPGRAEKLFF. CDR3 DNA: TGTGCCAGCATTCCCCCGGGGAGGGCTGAAAAACTGTTTTTT.

Concerning this clonotype: A read error may be the cause here, since a much bigger clone is one base away. V is TRBV20-1 and J is TRBJ2-1; the D call may be TRBD1 or TRBD2 (5 bases each). The CDR3 covers 12 residues. The germline gives CDR1 DFQATT, CDR2 SNEGSKA (reference sequence). The CDR3 loop reads CSALDWGDEPFF. CDR3 DNA: TGCAGTGCCCTGGACTGGGGCGATGAGCCGTTCTTC.

This clonotype was observed a few times. A read error may explain this, as a much larger clone is one base away. V is TRBV6-1 and J is TRBJ2-2, with TRBD1 as a possible D gene (5 bases). Germline V gene sequence: CDR1 MNHNS, CDR2 SASEGT. The ends were cut back, 5 bases at V and 4 bases at J, with 11 bases in the middle. This CDR3 spans 14 amino acids. CDR3 DNA: TGTGCCAGCAGTCGGCTAGGGGCCACCGGGGAGCTGTTTTTT. It codes for CASSRLGATGELFF.

V gene TRBV25-1 combines with J gene TRBJ2-7; TRBD2 matches 8 bases. The trim removed 6 bases at V and 5 bases at J, leaving 9 bases unmatched. The CDR3 sequence is 14 residues long. Germline CDR1 reads MGHDK; CDR2 reads SYGVNS. The CDR3 DNA reads TGTGCCAGCAGCGCCCGGGGGGGGGGGAACGAGCAGTACTTC. Amino acid sequence: CASSARGGGNEQYF.

In this sample, this clonotype turned up many times. The chain combines TRBV19 with TRBJ1-4; maybe TRBD1 (6 bases). The CDR3 is 15 residues long. V was trimmed by 2 bases and J by 5 bases, leaving 12 bases between them. The germline gives CDR1 LNHDA, CDR2 SQIVND (reference sequence). This chain's CDR3 is CASSISGARNEKLFF. CDR3 bases: TGTGCCAGTAGTATATCGGGGGCGCGGAATGAAAAACTGTTTTTT.

This clonotype was recorded at least ten times. The rearrangement uses TRBV7-2 and TRBJ2-5, with D perhaps matching TRBD2 (7 bases). This CDR3 is 15 amino acids long. V was shortened by 3 bases and J by 1 base, with 12 bases between the two germline ends. Germline-derived CDR1 and CDR2 are SGHTA and FQGNSA. CDR3 sequence: CASSFRGASQETQYF. CDR3 bases: TGTGCCAGCAGCTTTCGGGGGGCCTCCCAAGAGACCCAGTACTTC.

The chain has TRBV27 and TRBJ2-6; D unresolved. The CDR3 runs 16 residues. Germline V CDR1 and CDR2: MNHEY, SMNVEV (reference sequence). The V end was cut by 8 bases, the J end by 0 bases, with 14 bases between. CDR3 DNA sequence: TGTGCCAGCTTGTCAAGGGCCAACTCTGGGGCCAACGTCCTGACTTTC. It specifies CASLSRANSGANVLTF.

Remarks on this clonotype: This may be a read error: a much more frequent sequence differs by one nucleotide. The V call is TRBV12-3 or TRBV12-4, the J call TRBJ1-3; 7 bases line up with TRBD1. The CDR3 is 14 amino acids. After removal of 7 bases from V and 4 bases from J, the junction contained 7 bases not matched to a gene. The CDR3 region is CASTFTGAGNTIYF. CDR3 in DNA: TGTGCCAGCACCTTCACAGGGGCCGGAAACACCATATATTTT.

The table lists this clonotype with many counts. This chain uses TRBV19 with TRBJ1-2; 11 bases agree with TRBD1. CDR3 length: 16 amino acids. Germline values: CDR1 LNHDA, CDR2 SQIVND (reference sequence). V lost 2 bases to trimming and J lost 3 bases; unmatched junction nucleotides: 5. CDR3 coding DNA: TGTGCCAGTAGTATAACCCCGGGACAGGGGGACTATGGCTACACCTTC. Translated: CASSITPGQGDYGYTF.

Note on this clonotype: A much larger clone is a single base away; this may be a read error. This CDR3 is CASSLTGASGEYNQQFF. CDR3 in DNA: TGTGCCAGCAGCTTAACGGGGGCTAGCGGGGAATACAATCAGCAGTTCTTC. This chain joins TRBV7-3 and TRBJ2-1; 9 nucleotides line up with TRBD2. Germline V gene sequence: CDR1 SGHTA, CDR2 FQGTGA. This CDR3 spans 17 amino acids. The whole variable domain, remainder taken from reference TRBV7-3 and TRBJ2-1, is GAGVSQTPSNKVTEKGKYVELRCDPISGHTALYWYRQSLGQGPEFLIYFQGTGAADDSGLPNDRFFAVRPEGSVSTLKIQRTERGDSAVYLCASSLTGASGEYNQQFFGPGTRLTVL.

This clonotype was counted ten times or more. This chain connects TRBV7-4 to TRBJ2-7, with 7 bases that match TRBD1. V trimming: 5 bases; J trimming: 0 bases; junction bases outside the gene matches: 7. Germline-derived CDR1 and CDR2 are SGHVT and SQSDAQ. CDR3 length: 15 amino acids. The CDR3 is CASSADRVFSYEQYF. The CDR3 DNA reads TGTGCCAGCAGCGCCGACAGGGTTTTCTCCTACGAGCAGTACTTC. The complete variable domain, with remaining parts taken from reference TRBV7-4 and TRBJ2-7, reads GAGVSQSPRYKVAKRGRDVALRCDSISGHVTLYWYRQTLGQGSEVLTYSQSDAQRDKSGRPSGRFSAERPERSVSTLKIQRTEQGDSAVYLCASSADRVFSYEQYFGPGTRLTVT.

This sequence joins TRBV5-1 and TRBJ1-1; D is ambiguous. Germline V CDR1 and CDR2: SGHRS, YFSETQ. The V end was cut by 4 bases, the J end by 0 bases, with 7 bases between. The CDR3 has 13 amino acids. The DNA for the CDR3 is TGCGCCAGCAGCCGGTTCGTGAACACTGAAGCTTTCTTT. Amino acid sequence: CASSRFVNTEAFF.

This clonotype was found many times. The CDR3: CASSYRLAGDEYF. CDR3 sequence (DNA): TGTGCCAGCAGCTATCGACTAGCGGGGGACGAGTACTTC. The chain combines TRBV3-1 with TRBJ2-5; 12 positions agree with TRBD2. Germline CDR1 is LGHDT and CDR2 is YNNKEL (reference sequence). The CDR3 extends over 13 amino acids. The ends lost 5 bases at V and 12 bases at J; junction bases unmatched: 7.

CDR3 loop: CSAGTGSSGANVLTF. CDR3 bases: TGCAGTGCCGGGACAGGGTCCTCTGGGGCCAACGTCCTGACTTTC. This chain uses TRBV20-1 with TRBJ2-6; TRBD1 agrees at 9 bases. The CDR3 covers 15 residues. The junction had 3 bases not matched to a gene; V was cut back by 6 bases and J by 0 bases. CDR1 is DFQATT and CDR2 is SNEGSKA in the germline V gene (reference sequence).

V gene TRBV7-2 combines with J gene TRBJ2-5, with 10 bases aligning to TRBD2. The CDR3 has 16 residues. CDR1 SGHTA and CDR2 FQGNSA come from the germline V gene. The V and J ends lost 3 bases and 5 bases, in that order; junction bases with no gene match: 9. CDR3 protein: CASSLKTSGQGETQYF. The CDR3 DNA follows: TGTGCCAGCAGCTTGAAGACTAGCGGGCAGGGGGAGACCCAGTACTTC.

This clonotype came up many times. The chain joins TRBV15 to TRBJ1-2, with D hard to call. Trimming shortened V by 0 bases and J by 2 bases, and 10 bases separated the two germline ends. Germline loops: CDR1 LNHNV, CDR2 YYDKDF (reference sequence). The CDR3 covers 15 residues. The CDR3 sequence: CATSRDWPENYGYTF. The DNA of the CDR3 is TGTGCCACCAGCAGAGATTGGCCAGAGAACTATGGCTACACCTTC.